The subject of this entry is one T cell receptor beta chain. The germline V and J ends were trimmed by 7 bases and 0 bases, with 21 bases remaining between them. The CDR3 spans 17 residues. The germline V gene encodes CDR1 KGHDR and CDR2 SFDVKD. The sample originates from a study of blood T cells in healthy people across ages. The use of a sample-barcoded 5' primer and a J-beta primer mix characterized a second PCR of roughly 6 to 11 cycles. TCRdb analysed the 5' RACE reads with MiXCR anew, one entry per CDR3 protein. Among 540,000 or so distinct CDR3 sequences listed, approximately 25% were seen once. Caucasian individuals from Russia who were healthy and aged roughly 6 to 95 acted as donors.

The receptor was isolated from an older woman in good health. Specimen: blood. V usage is TRBV24-1 and J usage is TRBJ2-7, with D possibly matching TRBD1 (6 bases). DNA for the CDR3: TGTGCCACCAGAGGGGGACCGGCCCGGACCTCCTCCTACGAGCAGTACTTC. This encodes CATRGGPARTSSYEQYF.